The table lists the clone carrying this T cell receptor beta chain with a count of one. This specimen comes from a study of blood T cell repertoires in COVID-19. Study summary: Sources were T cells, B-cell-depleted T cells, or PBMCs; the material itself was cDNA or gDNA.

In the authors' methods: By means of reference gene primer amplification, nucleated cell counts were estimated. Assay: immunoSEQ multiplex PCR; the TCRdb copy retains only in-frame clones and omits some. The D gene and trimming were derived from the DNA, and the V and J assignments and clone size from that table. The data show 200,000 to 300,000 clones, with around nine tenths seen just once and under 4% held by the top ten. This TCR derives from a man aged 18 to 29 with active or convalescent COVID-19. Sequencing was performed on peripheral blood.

CDR3 amino acids: CSVERPGLSLDEQFF. The CDR3 DNA reads as TGCAGCGTAGAGCGACCGGGACTTTCTCTGGATGAGCAGTTCTTC. The chain employs TRBV29-1 and TRBJ2-1; D is perhaps TRBD2 (6 bases). The V and J ends lost 6 bases and 8 bases respectively, with 23 bases between them. CDR1 and CDR2 (germline): SQVTM, ANQGSEA. The CDR3 has 15 amino acids.